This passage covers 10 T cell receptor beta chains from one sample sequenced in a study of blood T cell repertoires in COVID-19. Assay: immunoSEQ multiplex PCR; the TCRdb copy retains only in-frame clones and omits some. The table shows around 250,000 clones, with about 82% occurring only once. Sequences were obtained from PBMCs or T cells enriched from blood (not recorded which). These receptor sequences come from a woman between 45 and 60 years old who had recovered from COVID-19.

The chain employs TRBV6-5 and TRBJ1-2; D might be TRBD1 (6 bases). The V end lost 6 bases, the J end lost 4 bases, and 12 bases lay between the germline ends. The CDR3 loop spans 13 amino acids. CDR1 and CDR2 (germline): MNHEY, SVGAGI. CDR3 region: CASRSRDTYGYTF. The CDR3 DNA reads TGTGCCAGCAGGTCCCGGGACACCTATGGCTACACCTTC.

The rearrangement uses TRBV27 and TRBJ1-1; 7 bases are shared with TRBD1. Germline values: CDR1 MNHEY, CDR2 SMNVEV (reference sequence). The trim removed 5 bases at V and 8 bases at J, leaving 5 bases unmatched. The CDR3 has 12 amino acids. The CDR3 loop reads CASSPLTGEAFF. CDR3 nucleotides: TGTGCCAGCAGTCCGTTGACAGGGGAAGCTTTCTTT.

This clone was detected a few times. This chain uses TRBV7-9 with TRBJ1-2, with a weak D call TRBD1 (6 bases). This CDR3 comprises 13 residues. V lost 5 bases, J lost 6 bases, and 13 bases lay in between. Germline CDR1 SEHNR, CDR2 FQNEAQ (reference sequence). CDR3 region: CASSRLNRDGYTF. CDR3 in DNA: TGTGCCAGCAGCCGCCTTAACAGGGATGGCTACACCTTC. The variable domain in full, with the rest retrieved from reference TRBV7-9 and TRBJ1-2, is DTGVSQNPRHKITKRGQNVTFRCDPISEHNRLYWYRQTLGQGPEFLTYFQNEAQLEKSRLLSDRFSAERPKGSFSTLEIQRTEQGDSAMYLCASSRLNRDGYTFGSGTRLTVV.

CDR3 loop: CASSQGPTDSGANVLTF. The CDR3 DNA is TGCGCCAGCAGCCAAGGGCCCACAGACTCTGGGGCCAACGTCCTGACTTTC. The J gene is TRBJ2-6, the V gene TRBV4-1, with no clear D. Trimming stripped 1 base from V and 0 bases from J, with 10 bases between. This CDR3 contains 17 residues. Germline CDR1 reads MGHRA; CDR2 reads YSYEKL.

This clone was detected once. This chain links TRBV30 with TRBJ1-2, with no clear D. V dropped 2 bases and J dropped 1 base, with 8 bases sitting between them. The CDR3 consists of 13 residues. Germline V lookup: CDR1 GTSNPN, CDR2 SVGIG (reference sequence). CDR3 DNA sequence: TGTGCCTGGAGTCGGTCAGGTAACTATGGCTACACCTTC. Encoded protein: CAWSRSGNYGYTF.

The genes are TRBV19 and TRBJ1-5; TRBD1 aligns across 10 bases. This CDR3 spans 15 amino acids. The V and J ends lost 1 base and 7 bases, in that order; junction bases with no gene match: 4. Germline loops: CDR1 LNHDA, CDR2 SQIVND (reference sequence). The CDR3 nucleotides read TGTGCCAGTAGTATAGCGGGACAGGGGTGGCAGCCCCAGCATTTT. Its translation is CASSIAGQGWQPQHF.

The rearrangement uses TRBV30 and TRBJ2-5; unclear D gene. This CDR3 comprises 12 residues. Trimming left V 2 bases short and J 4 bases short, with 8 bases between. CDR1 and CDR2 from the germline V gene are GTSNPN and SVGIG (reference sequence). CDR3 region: CAWSSRGETQYF. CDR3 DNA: TGTGCCTGGAGTAGCCGCGGAGAGACCCAGTACTTC.

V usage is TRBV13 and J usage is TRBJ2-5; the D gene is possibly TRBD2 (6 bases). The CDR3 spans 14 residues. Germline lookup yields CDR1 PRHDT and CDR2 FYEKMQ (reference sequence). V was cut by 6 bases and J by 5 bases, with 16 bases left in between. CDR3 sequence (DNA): TGTGCCAGCAGGGGGGGTGGCAGAGGCGAGACCCAGTACTTC. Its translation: CASRGGGRGETQYF.

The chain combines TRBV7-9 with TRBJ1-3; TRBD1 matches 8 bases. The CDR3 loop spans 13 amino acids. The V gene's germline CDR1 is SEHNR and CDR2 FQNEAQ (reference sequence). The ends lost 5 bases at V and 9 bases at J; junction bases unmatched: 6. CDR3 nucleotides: TGTGCCAGCAGCCCGGGACAGGTGGGCACCATATATTTT. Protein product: CASSPGQVGTIYF.

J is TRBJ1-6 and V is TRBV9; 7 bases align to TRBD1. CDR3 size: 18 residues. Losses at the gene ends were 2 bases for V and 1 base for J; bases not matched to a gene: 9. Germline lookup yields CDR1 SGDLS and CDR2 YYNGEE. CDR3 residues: CASSVSTDRESYNSPLHF. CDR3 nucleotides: TGTGCCAGCAGCGTCTCGACCGACAGGGAATCCTATAATTCACCCCTCCACTTT.